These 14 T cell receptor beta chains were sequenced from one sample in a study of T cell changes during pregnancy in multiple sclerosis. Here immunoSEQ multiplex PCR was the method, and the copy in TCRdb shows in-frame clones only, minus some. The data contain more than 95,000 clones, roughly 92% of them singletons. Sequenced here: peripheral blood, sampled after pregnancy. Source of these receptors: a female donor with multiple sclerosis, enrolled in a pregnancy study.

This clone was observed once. CDR3 nucleotides: TGTGCCAGCAGCTCTAGCGGGAGCTACGAGCAGTACTTC. It specifies CASSSSGSYEQYF. The chain couples TRBV7-9 to TRBJ2-7; 10 positions agree with TRBD2. CDR1 SEHNR and CDR2 FQNEAQ come from the germline V gene (reference sequence). This CDR3 has 13 residues. Trimming cost V 4 bases and J 3 bases; bases outside gene matches: 0.

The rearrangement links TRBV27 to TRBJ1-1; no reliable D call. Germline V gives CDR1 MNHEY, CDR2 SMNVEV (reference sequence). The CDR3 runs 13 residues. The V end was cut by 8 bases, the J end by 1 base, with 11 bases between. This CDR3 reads CASCRSWNTEAFF. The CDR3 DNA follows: TGTGCCAGCTGTAGGAGCTGGAACACTGAAGCTTTCTTT.

The CDR3 is CASSVPAGPYEQYF. The CDR3 coding sequence is TGTGCCAGCAGCGTCCCAGCGGGCCCTTACGAGCAGTACTTC. The chain has TRBV11-2 and TRBJ2-7, with D maybe TRBD2 (6 bases). The CDR3 contains 14 residues. The V gene's germline CDR1 is SGHAT and CDR2 FQNNGV. Trimming pared 5 bases from V and 4 bases from J, leaving 15 bases between.

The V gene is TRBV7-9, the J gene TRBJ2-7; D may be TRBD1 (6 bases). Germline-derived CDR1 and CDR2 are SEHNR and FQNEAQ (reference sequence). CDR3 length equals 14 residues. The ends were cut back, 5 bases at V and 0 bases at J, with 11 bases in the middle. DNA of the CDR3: TGTGCCAGCAGCCTTAGACAGGACTCCTACGAGCAGTACTTC. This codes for CASSLRQDSYEQYF.

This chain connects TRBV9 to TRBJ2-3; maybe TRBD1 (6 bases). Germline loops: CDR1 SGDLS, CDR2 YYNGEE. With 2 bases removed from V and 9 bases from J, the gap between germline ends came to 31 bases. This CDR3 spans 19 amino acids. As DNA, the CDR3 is TGTGCCAGCAGCGTGAGACCAGGGGCGGACTTTCCCCAAGGGGCCACGCAGTATTTT. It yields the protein CASSVRPGADFPQGATQYF.

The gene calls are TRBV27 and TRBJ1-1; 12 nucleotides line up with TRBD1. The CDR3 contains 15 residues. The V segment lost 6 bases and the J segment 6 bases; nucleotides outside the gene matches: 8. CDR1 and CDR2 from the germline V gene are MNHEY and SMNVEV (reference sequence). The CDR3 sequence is CASRTPGQGAPEAFF. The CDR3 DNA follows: TGTGCCAGCAGAACTCCGGGACAGGGGGCGCCTGAAGCTTTCTTT.

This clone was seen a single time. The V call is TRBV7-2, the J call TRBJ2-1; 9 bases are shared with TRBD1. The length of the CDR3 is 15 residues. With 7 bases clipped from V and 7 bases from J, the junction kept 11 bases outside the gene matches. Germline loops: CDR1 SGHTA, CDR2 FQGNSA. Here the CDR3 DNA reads TGTGCCAGCACCCGGGGGGACAGGGCTCTTAATGAGCAGTTCTTC. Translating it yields CASTRGDRALNEQFF.

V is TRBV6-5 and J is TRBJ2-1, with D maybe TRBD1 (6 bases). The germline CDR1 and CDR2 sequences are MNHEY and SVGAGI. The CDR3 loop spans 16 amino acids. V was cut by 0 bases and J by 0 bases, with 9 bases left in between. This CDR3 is CASSYSTGSSYNEQFF. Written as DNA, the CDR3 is TGTGCCAGCAGTTACTCGACAGGTAGCTCCTACAATGAGCAGTTCTTC.

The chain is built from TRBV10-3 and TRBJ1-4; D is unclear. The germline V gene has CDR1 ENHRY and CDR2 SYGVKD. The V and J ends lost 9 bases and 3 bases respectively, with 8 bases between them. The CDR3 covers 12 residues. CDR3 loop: CAIGQSNEKLFF. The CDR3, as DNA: TGTGCCATTGGGCAGTCTAATGAAAAACTGTTTTTT.

The CDR3 reads CASAGSRALGETQYF. The CDR3 DNA reads as TGCGCCAGCGCGGGGTCTCGGGCGTTAGGAGAGACCCAGTACTTC. The chain has TRBV5-1 and TRBJ2-5, with D perhaps TRBD2 (6 bases). The CDR3 totals 15 residues. V lost 7 bases and J 4 bases, leaving 20 bases between the germline ends. Germline CDR1 is SGHRS and CDR2 is YFSETQ.

Here the CDR3 DNA reads TGTGCCAGCTCACCCACACCACCCCTCTACGAGCAGTACTTC. This translates into CASSPTPPLYEQYF. This chain connects TRBV18 to TRBJ2-7, with D unresolved. V was shortened by 3 bases and J by 3 bases, with 12 bases between the two germline ends. Germline-derived CDR1 and CDR2 are KGHSH and LQKENI. This CDR3 spans 14 amino acids.

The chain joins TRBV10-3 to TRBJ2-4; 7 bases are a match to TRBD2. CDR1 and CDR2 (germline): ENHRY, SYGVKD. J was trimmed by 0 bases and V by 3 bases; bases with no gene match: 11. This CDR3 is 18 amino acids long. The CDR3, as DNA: TGTGCCATCAGTGACCCCTTGGGAGGGTCCCTAGCCAAAAACATTCAGTACTTC. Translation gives CAISDPLGGSLAKNIQYF.

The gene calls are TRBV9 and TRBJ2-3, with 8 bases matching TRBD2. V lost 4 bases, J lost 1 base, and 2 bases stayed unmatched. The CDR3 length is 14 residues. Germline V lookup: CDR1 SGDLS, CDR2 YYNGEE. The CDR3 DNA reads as TGTGCCAGCAGCCCGACTAGCGGCACAGATACGCAGTATTTT. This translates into CASSPTSGTDTQYF.

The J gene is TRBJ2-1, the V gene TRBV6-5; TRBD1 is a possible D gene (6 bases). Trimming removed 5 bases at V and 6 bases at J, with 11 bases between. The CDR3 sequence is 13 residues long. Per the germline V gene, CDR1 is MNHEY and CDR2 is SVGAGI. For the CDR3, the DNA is TGTGCCAGCAGTCCAGGACAGTCCAATGAGCAGTTCTTC. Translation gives CASSPGQSNEQFF.